This section outlines one T cell receptor (beta chain) sequence together with its context. Its antigen is unidentified. Germline V gives CDR1 LNHDA, CDR2 SQIVND (reference sequence). The V gene lost 1 base and the J gene lost 2 bases, with 10 bases spanning the gap. The CDR3 spans 15 residues. The data derive from a study of cytomegalovirus exposure and HLA in healthy donors. Vbeta (60) and Jbeta (13) primers were used in the PCR. Authors' processing steps: An analysis performed later counted about 80 million unique TCR beta chains (roughly 10 million of them shared). The assay was immunoSEQ multiplex PCR, and TCRdb's table has in-frame clones only and misses some. The V and J calls and clone size come from that table; D and trimming were worked out from the DNA. This sample yields a few hundred thousand clones, of which approximately 91% are seen a single time; about 1.7% belongs to the top ten. The study's findings and limits: The majority of CMV-associated TCR beta chains were reported as apparently HLA-restricted in a later analysis. The investigators catalogued 180 or so TCR beta chains as cytomegalovirus-associated.

This clonotype was obtained from a girl aged 2 to 9 in good health and CMV-seronegative. Specimen: PBMCs. The rearrangement uses TRBV19 and TRBJ2-3; D remains ambiguous. Here the CDR3 DNA reads TGTGCCAGTAGTATAGGCAGAATTCTCACAGATACGCAGTATTTT. Residues: CASSIGRILTDTQYF.